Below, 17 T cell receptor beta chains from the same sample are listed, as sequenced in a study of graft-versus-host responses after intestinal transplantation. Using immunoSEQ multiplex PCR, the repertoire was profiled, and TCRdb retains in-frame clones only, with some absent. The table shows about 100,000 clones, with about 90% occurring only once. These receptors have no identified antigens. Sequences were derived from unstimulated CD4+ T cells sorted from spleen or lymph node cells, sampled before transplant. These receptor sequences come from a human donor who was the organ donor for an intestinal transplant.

The CDR3 bases are TGTGCCAGCCTCAGTCTAACCTCTGGGGCCAACGTCCTGACTTTC. As protein: CASLSLTSGANVLTF. J is TRBJ2-6 and V is TRBV6-1; no clear D gene. This CDR3 is 15 amino acids long. Germline V gene data show CDR1 as MNHNS and CDR2 as SASEGT. Trimming shortened V by 8 bases and J by 0 bases, and 11 bases separated the two germline ends.

CDR3 in DNA: TGCGCCAGCAGCCAGGAACCAAAGGGGGGGACAGCTTTCTTT. Residues: CASSQEPKGGTAFF. This rearrangement joins TRBV4-1 to TRBJ1-1; maybe TRBD1 (6 bases). V was trimmed by 3 bases and J by 10 bases, leaving 18 bases between them. From germline, CDR1 is MGHRA and CDR2 YSYEKL. The length of the CDR3 is 14 residues.

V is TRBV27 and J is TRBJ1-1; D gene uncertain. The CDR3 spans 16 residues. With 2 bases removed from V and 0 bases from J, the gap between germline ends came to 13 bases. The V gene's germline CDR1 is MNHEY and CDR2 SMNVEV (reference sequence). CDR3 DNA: TGTGCCAGCAGTTTAAGTCCGCTGGGATTGAACACTGAAGCTTTCTTT. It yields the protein CASSLSPLGLNTEAFF.

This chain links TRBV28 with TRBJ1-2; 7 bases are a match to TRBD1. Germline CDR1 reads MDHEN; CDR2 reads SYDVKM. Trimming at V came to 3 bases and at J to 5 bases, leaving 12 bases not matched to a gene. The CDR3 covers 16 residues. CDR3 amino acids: CASSLEGAGSRYGYTF. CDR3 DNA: TGTGCCAGCAGTTTGGAGGGGGCAGGTAGTAGGTATGGCTACACCTTC.

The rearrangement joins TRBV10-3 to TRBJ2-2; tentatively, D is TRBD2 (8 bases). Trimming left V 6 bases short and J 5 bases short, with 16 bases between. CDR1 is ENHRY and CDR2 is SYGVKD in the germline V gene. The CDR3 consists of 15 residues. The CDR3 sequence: CAISKGASGTGELFF. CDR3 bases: TGTGCCATCAGCAAGGGGGCTAGCGGGACCGGGGAGCTGTTTTTT.

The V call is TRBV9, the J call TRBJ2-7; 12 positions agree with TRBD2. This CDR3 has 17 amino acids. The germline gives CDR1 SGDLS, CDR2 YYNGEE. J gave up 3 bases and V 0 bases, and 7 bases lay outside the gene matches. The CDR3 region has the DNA TGTGCCAGCAGCGTAGCCCCGGGACTAGCGGGCGGCTACGAGCAGTACTTC. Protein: CASSVAPGLAGGYEQYF.

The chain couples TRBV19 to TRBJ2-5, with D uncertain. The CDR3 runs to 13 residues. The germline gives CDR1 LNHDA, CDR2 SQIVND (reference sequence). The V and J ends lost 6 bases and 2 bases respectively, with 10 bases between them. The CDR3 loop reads CASSLTVQETQYF. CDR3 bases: TGTGCCAGTAGCCTGACGGTACAAGAGACCCAGTACTTC.

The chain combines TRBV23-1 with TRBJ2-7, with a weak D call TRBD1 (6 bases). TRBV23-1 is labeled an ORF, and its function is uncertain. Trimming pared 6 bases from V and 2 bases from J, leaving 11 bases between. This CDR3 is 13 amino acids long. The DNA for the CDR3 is TGCGCCAGCAGCCTGGACAGTACCTACGAGCAGTACTTC. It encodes CASSLDSTYEQYF.

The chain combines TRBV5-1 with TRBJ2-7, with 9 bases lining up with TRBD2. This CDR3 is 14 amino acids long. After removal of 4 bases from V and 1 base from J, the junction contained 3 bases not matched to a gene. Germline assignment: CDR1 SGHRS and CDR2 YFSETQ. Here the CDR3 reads CASSRSGGSYEQYF. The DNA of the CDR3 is TGCGCCAGCAGCAGAAGCGGGGGGTCCTACGAGCAGTACTTC.

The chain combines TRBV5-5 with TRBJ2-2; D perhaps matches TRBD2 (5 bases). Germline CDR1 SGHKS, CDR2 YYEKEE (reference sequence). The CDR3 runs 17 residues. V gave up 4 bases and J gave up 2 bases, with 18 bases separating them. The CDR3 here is CASSPLGSGRNTGELFF. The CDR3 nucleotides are TGTGCCAGCAGCCCGCTGGGTTCGGGGAGAAACACCGGGGAGCTGTTTTTT. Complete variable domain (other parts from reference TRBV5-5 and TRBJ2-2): DAGVTQSPTHLIKTRGQQVTLRCSPISGHKSVSWYQQVLGQGPQFIFQYYEKEERGRGNFPDRFSARQFPNYSSELNVNALLLGDSALYLCASSPLGSGRNTGELFFGEGSRLTVL.

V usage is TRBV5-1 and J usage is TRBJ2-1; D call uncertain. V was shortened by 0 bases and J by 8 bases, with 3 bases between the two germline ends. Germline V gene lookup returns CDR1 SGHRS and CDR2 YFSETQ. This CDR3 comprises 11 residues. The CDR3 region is CASSLVDEQFF. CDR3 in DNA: TGCGCCAGCAGCTTGGTGGATGAGCAGTTCTTC.

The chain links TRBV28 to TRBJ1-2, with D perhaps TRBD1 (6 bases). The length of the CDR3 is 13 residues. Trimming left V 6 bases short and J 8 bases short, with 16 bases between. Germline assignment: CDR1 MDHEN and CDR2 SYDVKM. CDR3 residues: CASSPPGVPGYTF. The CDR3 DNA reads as TGTGCCAGCAGCCCCCCAGGGGTACCCGGCTACACCTTC.

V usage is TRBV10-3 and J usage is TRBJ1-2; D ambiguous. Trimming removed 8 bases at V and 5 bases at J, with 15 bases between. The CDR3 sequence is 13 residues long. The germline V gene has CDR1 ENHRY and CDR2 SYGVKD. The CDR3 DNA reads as TGTGCCATCTTGCCGGGGAACTCTTATGGCTACACCTTC. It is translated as CAILPGNSYGYTF.

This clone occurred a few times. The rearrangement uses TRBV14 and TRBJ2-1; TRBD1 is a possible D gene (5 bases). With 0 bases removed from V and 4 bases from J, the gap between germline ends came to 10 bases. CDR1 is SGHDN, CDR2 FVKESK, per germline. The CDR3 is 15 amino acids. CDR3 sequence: CASSQEQAVYNEQFF. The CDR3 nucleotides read TGTGCCAGCAGCCAAGAACAGGCCGTTTACAATGAGCAGTTCTTC.

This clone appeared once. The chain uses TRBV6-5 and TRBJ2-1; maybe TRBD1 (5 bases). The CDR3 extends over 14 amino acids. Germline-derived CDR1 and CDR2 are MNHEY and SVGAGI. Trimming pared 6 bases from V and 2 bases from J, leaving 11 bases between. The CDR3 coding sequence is TGTGCCAGCAGCTTAGGGGTTACCTACAATGAGCAGTTCTTC. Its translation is CASSLGVTYNEQFF.

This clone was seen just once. CDR3 in amino acids: CATKTGLTTNEKLFF. CDR3 coding DNA: TGCGCCACCAAGACAGGACTCACAACTAATGAAAAACTGTTTTTT. The chain employs TRBV5-1 and TRBJ1-4; a weak D match, TRBD1 (6 bases). The CDR3 runs 15 residues. Germline assignment: CDR1 SGHRS and CDR2 YFSETQ. Trimming left V 9 bases short and J 0 bases short, with 15 bases between.

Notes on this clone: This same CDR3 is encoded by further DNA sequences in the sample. In nucleotides, the CDR3 is TGCGCCAGCAGCTTAGGCTATGGCTACACCTTC. It translates to CASSLGYGYTF. The gene calls are TRBV5-1 and TRBJ1-2; D unresolved. Germline values: CDR1 SGHRS, CDR2 YFSETQ. V was clipped by 2 bases and J by 4 bases, with 3 bases between them. The CDR3 contains 11 residues.